The 3 T cell receptor beta chains listed next were all sequenced from one sample in a study of blood T cell repertoires in COVID-19. Assay used: immunoSEQ multiplex PCR; TCRdb lists only in-frame clones, some missing. Among 110,000 or so clones listed, about two thirds were seen once. The sequenced sample was peripheral blood. Source of these receptors: a woman aged 40 to 50 with acute or convalescent COVID-19.

The table lists this clone with a few counts. The CDR3: CASSRGGLADTGELFF. Here the CDR3 DNA reads TGCGCCAGCAGCCGGGGGGGATTAGCGGACACCGGGGAGCTGTTTTTT. This rearrangement joins TRBV5-1 to TRBJ2-2; 8 bases line up with TRBD2. In germline, CDR1 is SGHRS, CDR2 YFSETQ. The junction had 8 bases not matched to a gene; V was cut back by 4 bases and J by 3 bases. The CDR3 sequence is 16 residues long.

The chain carries TRBV28 and TRBJ1-1; the D gene is possibly TRBD1 (6 bases). V lost 5 bases to trimming and J lost 7 bases, with 11 bases between them. CDR3 length: 12 amino acids. The germline V gene encodes CDR1 MDHEN and CDR2 SYDVKM. For the CDR3, the DNA is TGTGCCAGCAGTAGTGGACAGAATGAAGCTTTCTTT. Protein: CASSSGQNEAFF.

V usage is TRBV28 and J usage is TRBJ1-4; 7 positions agree with TRBD1. V lost 4 bases to trimming and J lost 5 bases; unmatched junction nucleotides: 7. This CDR3 is built from 15 residues. Germline values: CDR1 MDHEN, CDR2 SYDVKM. The CDR3 sequence is CASSSDRDPNEKLFF. As DNA, the CDR3 is TGTGCCAGCAGTTCCGACAGGGACCCAAATGAAAAACTGTTTTTT.